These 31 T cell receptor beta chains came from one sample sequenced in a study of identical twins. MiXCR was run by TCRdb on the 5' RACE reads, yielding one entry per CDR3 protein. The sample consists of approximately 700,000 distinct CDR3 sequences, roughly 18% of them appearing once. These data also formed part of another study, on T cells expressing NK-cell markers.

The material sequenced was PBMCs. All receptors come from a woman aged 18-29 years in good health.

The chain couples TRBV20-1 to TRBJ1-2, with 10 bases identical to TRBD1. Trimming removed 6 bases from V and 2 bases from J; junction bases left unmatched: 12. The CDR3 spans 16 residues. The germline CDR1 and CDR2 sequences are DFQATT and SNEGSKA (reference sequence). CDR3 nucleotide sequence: TGCAGTGCCCTGCGGGACAGGGGACCCTTGAACTATGGCTACACCTTC. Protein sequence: CSALRDRGPLNYGYTF.

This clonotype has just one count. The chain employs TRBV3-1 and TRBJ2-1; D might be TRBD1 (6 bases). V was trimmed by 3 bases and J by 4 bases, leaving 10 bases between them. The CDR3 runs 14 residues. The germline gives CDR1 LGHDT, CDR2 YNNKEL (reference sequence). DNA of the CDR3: TGTGCCAGCAGCCAGAAGGACAGATACAATGAGCAGTTCTTC. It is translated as CASSQKDRYNEQFF.

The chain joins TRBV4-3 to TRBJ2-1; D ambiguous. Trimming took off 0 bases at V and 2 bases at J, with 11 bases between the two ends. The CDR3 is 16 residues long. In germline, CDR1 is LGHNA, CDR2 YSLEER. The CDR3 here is CASSQEETLTYNEQFF. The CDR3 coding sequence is TGCGCCAGCAGCCAAGAGGAGACGCTCACCTACAATGAGCAGTTCTTC.

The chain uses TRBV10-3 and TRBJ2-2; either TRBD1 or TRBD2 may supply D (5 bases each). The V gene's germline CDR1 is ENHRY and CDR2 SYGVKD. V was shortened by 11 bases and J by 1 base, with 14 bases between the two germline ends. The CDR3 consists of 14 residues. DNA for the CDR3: TGTGCCTCCGGGGCTAATAAGAACACCGGGGAGCTGTTTTTT. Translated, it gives CASGANKNTGELFF.

The CDR3: CSATNYGYTF. The CDR3, as DNA: TGCAGTGCTACTAACTATGGCTACACCTTC. V is TRBV20-1 and J is TRBJ1-2; D is undetermined. The V and J ends lost 4 bases and 0 bases respectively, with 0 bases between them. This CDR3 is built from 10 residues. The germline CDR1 and CDR2 sequences are DFQATT and SNEGSKA (reference sequence).

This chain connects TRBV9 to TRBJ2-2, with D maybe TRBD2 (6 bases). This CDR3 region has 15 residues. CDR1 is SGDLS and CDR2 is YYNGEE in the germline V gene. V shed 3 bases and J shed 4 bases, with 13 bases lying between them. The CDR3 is CASSATGASTGELFF. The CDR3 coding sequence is TGTGCCAGCAGCGCCACGGGAGCTAGCACCGGGGAGCTGTTTTTT.

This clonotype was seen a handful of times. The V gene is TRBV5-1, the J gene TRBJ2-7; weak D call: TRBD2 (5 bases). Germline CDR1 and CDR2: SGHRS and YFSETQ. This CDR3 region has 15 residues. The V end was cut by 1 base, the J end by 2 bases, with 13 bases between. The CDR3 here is CASSLSGGGTYEQYF. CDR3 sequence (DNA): TGCGCCAGCAGCTTGAGCGGCGGCGGTACCTACGAGCAGTACTTC.

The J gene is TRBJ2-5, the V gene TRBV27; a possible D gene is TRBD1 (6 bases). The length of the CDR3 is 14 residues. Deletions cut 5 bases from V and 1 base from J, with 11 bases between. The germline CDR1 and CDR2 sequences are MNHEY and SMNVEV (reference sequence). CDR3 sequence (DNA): TGTGCCAGCAGTCAACAGGGTATCCAAGAGACCCAGTACTTC. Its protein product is CASSQQGIQETQYF.

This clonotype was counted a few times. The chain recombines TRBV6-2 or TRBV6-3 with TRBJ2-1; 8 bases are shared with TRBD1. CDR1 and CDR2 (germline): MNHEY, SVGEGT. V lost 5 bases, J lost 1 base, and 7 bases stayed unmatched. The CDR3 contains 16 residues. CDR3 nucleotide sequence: TGTGCCAGCAGTCGCCGGACAGGGCTATCCTACAATGAGCAGTTCTTC. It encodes CASSRRTGLSYNEQFF.

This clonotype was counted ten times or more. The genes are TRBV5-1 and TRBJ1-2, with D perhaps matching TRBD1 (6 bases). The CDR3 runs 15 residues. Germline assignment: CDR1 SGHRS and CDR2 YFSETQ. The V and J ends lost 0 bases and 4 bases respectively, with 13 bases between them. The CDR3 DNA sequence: TGCGCCAGCAGCTTGGAGGGGGACGCCTTCTATGGCTACACCTTC. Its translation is CASSLEGDAFYGYTF.

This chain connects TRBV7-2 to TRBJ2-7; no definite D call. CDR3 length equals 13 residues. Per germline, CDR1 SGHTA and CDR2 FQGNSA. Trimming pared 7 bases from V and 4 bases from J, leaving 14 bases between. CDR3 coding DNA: TGTGCCAGCACCGAAACTCTGGGGTACGAGCAGTACTTC. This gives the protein CASTETLGYEQYF.

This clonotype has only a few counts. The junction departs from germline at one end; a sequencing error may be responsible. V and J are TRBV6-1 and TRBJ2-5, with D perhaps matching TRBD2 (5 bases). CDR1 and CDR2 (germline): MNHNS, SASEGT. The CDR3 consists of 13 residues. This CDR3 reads CASSEGLQETQYF. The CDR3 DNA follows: TGTGCCAGCAGCGAAGGACTGCAAGAGACCCAGTACTTC.

CDR3 loop: CAIGAGTLCEQYF. The CDR3 nucleotides read TGTGCCATCGGCGCCGGGACCTTATGCGAGCAGTACTTC. The chain couples TRBV5-6 to TRBJ2-7; D assignment may be TRBD1 or TRBD2 (5 bases each). The CDR3 has 13 residues. The germline V gene has CDR1 SGHDT and CDR2 YYEEEE. V lost 9 bases and J 6 bases, leaving 19 bases between the germline ends. Together with reference TRBV5-6 and TRBJ2-7, the CDR3 gives the full variable domain: DAGVTQSPTHLIKTRGQQVTLRCSPKSGHDTVSWYQQALGQGPQFIFQYYEEEERQRGNFPDRFSGHQFPNYSSELNVNALLLGDSALYLCAIGAGTLCEQYFGPGTRLTVT.

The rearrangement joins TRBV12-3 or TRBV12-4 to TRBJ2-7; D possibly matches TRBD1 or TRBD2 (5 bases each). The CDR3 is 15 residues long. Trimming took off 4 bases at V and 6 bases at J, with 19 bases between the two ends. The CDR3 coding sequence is TGTGCCAGCAGTTCCCTTGGGACCCTACTTAGCGAGCAGTACTTC. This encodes CASSSLGTLLSEQYF.

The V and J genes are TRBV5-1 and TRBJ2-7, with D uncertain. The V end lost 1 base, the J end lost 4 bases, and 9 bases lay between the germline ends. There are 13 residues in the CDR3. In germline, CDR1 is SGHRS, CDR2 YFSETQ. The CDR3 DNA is TGCGCCAGCAGCTTGCTCCCAAATTACGAGCAGTACTTC. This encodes CASSLLPNYEQYF. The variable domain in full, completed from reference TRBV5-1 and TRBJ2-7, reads KAGVTQTPRYLIKTRGQQVTLSCSPISGHRSVSWYQQTPGQGLQFLFEYFSETQRNKGNFPGRFSGRQFSNSRSEMNVSTLELGDSALYLCASSLLPNYEQYFGPGTRLTVT.

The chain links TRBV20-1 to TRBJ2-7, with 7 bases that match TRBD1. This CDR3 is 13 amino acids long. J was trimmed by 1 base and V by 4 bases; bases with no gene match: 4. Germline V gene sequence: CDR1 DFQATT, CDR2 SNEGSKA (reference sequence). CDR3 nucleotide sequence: TGCAGTGCTACCGGGACAGAGTCCTACGAGCAGTACTTC. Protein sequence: CSATGTESYEQYF.

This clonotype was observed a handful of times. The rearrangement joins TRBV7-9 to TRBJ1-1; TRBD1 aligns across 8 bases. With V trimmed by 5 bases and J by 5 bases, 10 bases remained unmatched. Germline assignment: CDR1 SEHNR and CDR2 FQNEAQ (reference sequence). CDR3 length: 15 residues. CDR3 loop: CASSAYTGGGTEAFF. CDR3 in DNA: TGTGCCAGCAGCGCCTACACAGGGGGAGGAACTGAAGCTTTCTTT.

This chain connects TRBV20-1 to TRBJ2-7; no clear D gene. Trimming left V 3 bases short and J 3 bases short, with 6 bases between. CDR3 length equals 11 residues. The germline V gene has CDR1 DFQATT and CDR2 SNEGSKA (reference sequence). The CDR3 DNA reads TGCAGTGCTAGTACTCACTACGAGCAGTACTTC. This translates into CSASTHYEQYF.

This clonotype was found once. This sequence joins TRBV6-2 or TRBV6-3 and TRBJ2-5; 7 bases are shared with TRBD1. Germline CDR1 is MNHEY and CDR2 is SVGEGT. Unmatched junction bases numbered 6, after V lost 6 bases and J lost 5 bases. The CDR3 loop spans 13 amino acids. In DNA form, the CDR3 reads TGTGCCAGCAGACGACAGGGTGAGGAGACCCAGTACTTC. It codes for CASRRQGEETQYF.

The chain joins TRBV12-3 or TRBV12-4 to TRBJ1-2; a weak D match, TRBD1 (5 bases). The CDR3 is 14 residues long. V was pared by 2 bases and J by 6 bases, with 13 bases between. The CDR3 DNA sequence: TGTGCCAGCAGTTTATGGCGGGGGGTTGATGGCTACACCTTC. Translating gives CASSLWRGVDGYTF.

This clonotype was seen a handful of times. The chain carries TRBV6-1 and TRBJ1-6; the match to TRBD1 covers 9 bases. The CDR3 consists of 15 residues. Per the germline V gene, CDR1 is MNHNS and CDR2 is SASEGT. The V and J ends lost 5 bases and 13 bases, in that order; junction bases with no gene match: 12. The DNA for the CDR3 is TGTGCCAGCAGTCCCGAGGGACAGGGAAATGTCCCCCTCCACTTT. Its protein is CASSPEGQGNVPLHF.

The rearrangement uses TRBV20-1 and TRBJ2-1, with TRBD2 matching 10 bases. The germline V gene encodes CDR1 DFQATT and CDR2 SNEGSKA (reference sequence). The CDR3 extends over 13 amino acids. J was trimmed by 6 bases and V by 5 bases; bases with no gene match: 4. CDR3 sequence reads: CSADLAGVNEQFF. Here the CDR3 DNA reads TGCAGTGCTGACCTAGCGGGGGTCAATGAGCAGTTCTTC.

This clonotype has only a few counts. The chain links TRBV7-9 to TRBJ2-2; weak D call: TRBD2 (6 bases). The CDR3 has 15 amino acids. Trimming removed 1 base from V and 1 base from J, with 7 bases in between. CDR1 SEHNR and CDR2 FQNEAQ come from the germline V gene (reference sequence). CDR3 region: CASSLGSGNTGELFF. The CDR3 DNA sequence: TGTGCCAGCAGCTTAGGTAGCGGGAACACCGGGGAGCTGTTTTTT.

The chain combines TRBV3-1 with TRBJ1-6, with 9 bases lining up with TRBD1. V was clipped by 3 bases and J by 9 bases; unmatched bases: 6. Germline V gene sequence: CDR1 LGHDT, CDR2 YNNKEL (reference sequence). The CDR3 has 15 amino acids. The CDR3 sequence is CASSHTGTGSSPLHF. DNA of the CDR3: TGTGCCAGCAGCCATACCGGGACAGGGAGTTCACCCCTCCACTTT. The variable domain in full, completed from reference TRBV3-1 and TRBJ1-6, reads DTAVSQTPKYLVTQMGNDKSIKCEQNLGHDTMYWYKQDSKKFLKIMFSYNNKELIINETVPNRFSPKSPDKAHLNLHINSLELGDSAVYFCASSHTGTGSSPLHFGNGTRLTVT.

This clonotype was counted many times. CDR3 protein: CASSKQEGYEKLFF. DNA for the CDR3: TGTGCCAGCAGCAAACAGGAGGGGTATGAAAAACTGTTTTTT. The V gene is TRBV12-3 or TRBV12-4, the J gene TRBJ1-4, with D possibly being TRBD1 (5 bases). The CDR3 is 14 amino acids. Trimming shortened V by 6 bases and J by 6 bases, and 14 bases separated the two germline ends.

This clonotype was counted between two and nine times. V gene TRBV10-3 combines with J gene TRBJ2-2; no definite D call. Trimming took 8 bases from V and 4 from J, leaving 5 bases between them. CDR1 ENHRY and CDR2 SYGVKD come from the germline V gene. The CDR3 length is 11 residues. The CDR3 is CAIFATGELFF. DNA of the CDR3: TGTGCCATCTTTGCCACCGGGGAGCTGTTTTTT.

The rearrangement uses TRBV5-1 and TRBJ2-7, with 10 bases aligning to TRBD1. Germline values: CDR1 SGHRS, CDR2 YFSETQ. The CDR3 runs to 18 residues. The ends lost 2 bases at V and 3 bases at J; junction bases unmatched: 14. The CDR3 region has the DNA TGCGCCAGCAGCTTCCGGGACAGGGGAACCATAGGAGTCTACGAGCAGTACTTC. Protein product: CASSFRDRGTIGVYEQYF.

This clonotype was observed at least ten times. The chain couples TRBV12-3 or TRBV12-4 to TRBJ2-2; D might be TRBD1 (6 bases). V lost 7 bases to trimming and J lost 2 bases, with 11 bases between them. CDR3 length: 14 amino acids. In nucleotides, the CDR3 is TGTGCCAGCAAGAGGACAGCCAACACCGGGGAGCTGTTTTTT. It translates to CASKRTANTGELFF.

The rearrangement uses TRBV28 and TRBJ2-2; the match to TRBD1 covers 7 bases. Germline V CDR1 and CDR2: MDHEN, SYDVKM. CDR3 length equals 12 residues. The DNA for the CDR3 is TGTGCAGGGGGCGCTAACACCGGGGAGCTGTTTTTT. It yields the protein CAGGANTGELFF.

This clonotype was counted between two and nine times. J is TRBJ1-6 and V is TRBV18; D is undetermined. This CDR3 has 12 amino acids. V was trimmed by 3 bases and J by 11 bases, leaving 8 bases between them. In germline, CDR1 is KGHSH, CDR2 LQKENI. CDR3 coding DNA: TGTGCCAGCTCACCGATAACGGCACCCCTCCACTTT. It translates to CASSPITAPLHF. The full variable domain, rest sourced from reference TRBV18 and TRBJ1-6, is NAGVMQNPRHLVRRRGQEARLRCSPMKGHSHVYWYRQLPEEGLKFMVYLQKENIIDESGMPKERFSAEFPKEGPSILRIQQVVRGDSAAYFCASSPITAPLHFGNGTRLTVT.

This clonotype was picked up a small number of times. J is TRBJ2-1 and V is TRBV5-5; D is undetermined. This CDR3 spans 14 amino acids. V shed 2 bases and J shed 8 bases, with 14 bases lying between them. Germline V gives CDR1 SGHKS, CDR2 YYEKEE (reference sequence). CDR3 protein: CASSLSTTYDEQFF. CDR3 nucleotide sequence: TGTGCCAGCAGCTTATCGACCACGTACGATGAGCAGTTCTTC. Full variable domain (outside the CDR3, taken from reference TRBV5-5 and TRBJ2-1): DAGVTQSPTHLIKTRGQQVTLRCSPISGHKSVSWYQQVLGQGPQFIFQYYEKEERGRGNFPDRFSARQFPNYSSELNVNALLLGDSALYLCASSLSTTYDEQFFGPGTRLTVL.